The sequence of this T cell receptor (beta chain) was determined in a study of T-cell memory formation after mild COVID-19. Via MiXCR, TCRdb re-called the 5' RACE reads, giving one row per CDR3 protein. The repertoire holds around 510,000 distinct CDR3 sequences, with roughly a fifth as singletons. The germline V gene encodes CDR1 LGHDT and CDR2 YNNKEL (reference sequence). The CDR3 loop spans 13 amino acids. V was clipped by 6 bases and J by 4 bases, with 12 bases between them. The sequencing input was PBMCs or a T cell subset sorted from them (not recorded which). V is TRBV3-1 and J is TRBJ1-1; D is undetermined. The source is an adult woman who had mild COVID-19 (a few samples of this study predate the infection). Cell type and time point are not known. CDR3 nucleotides: TGTGCCAGCAGACTTGGGAAGTCCACTGAAGCTTTCTTT. This encodes CASRLGKSTEAFF.